The 4 T cell receptor beta chains presented below share a single source sample, sequenced in a study of cytomegalovirus exposure and HLA in healthy donors. With 60 Vbeta and 13 Jbeta primers, the PCR was carried out. Data came from immunoSEQ multiplex PCR; TCRdb stores just in-frame clones and leaves some out. The table includes roughly 200,000 clones, roughly 80% detected once. The sample consisted of PBMCs. Receptors originate from a female donor in good health and CMV-seronegative.

V is TRBV27 and J is TRBJ1-6; a weak D match, TRBD1 (5 bases). This CDR3 is built from 14 residues. The germline CDR1 and CDR2 sequences are MNHEY and SMNVEV (reference sequence). The V end lost 3 bases, the J end lost 10 bases, and 13 bases lay between the germline ends. The CDR3 sequence is CASSFAPRGSPLHF. CDR3 in DNA: TGTGCCAGCAGTTTTGCCCCTCGGGGGTCACCCCTCCACTTT.

Here the CDR3 reads CATDLRDRKAFF. The DNA for the CDR3 is TGTGCCACTGATTTGAGGGACAGAAAAGCTTTCTTT. The rearrangement links TRBV30 to TRBJ1-1; 7 nucleotides match TRBD1. V gave up 8 bases and J gave up 9 bases; unmatched junction bases: 12. The CDR3 length is 12 residues. The germline V gene has CDR1 GTSNPN and CDR2 SVGIG (reference sequence).

The chain joins TRBV5-1 to TRBJ2-3, with 10 bases identical to TRBD2. Germline V gene data show CDR1 as SGHRS and CDR2 as YFSETQ. CDR3 length: 16 residues. The ends lost 3 bases at V and 4 bases at J; junction bases unmatched: 8. CDR3 in DNA: TGCGCCAGCAGCTGGCTAGCGGGAGCTGGGGCAGATACGCAGTATTTT. Residues: CASSWLAGAGADTQYF.

The chain carries TRBV18 and TRBJ2-1, with TRBD2 matching over 15 bases. J gave up 6 bases and V 1 base, and 10 bases lay outside the gene matches. The germline V gene has CDR1 KGHSH and CDR2 LQKENI. The CDR3 has 19 residues. The CDR3 loop is CASSPLGTSGGRAGNEQFF. Here the CDR3 DNA reads TGTGCCAGCTCACCACTGGGGACTAGCGGGGGGCGAGCGGGCAATGAGCAGTTCTTC.